This is a list of T cell receptor beta chains from one sample in a study of OX40 agonist ivuxolimab in advanced cancers. TCRdb's table, derived via immunoSEQ multiplex PCR, lists solely in-frame clones and lacks some. Here the sample spans around 64,000 clones, 82% being singletons. The specimen was CD4+ or CD8+ T cells sorted from blood, collected in a trial of the OX40 agonist ivuxolimab. The receptors stem from an adult with an advanced solid tumor such as melanoma, head and neck, liver or kidney cancer. Each CDR3 is given with its conserved first and last residue. A D gene is named only where the DNA matches it firmly.

TRBV5-1	.	TRBJ1-1	CASSPAQLNTEAFF
TRBV15	.	TRBJ2-7	CATSPKSGQISYEQYF
TRBV19	TRBD1	TRBJ1-2	CASSNDRAYGYTF
TRBV19	TRBD1	TRBJ2-7	CASILRGQGGGYEQYF
TRBV29-1	.	TRBJ2-6	CSVPVNSGANVLTF
TRBV7-3	.	TRBJ1-1	CASSFSANTEAFF
TRBV20-1	.	TRBJ1-1	CSARYTEAFF
TRBV10-1	.	TRBJ1-5	CASSESQVCSNQPQHF
TRBV10-3	TRBD1	TRBJ1-1	CAISSTGTGLVRGWAFF
TRBV11-2	.	TRBJ1-1	CASSLAIPDTEAFF
TRBV19	TRBD2	TRBJ2-5	CASSISIAGEGETQYF
TRBV28	TRBD1	TRBJ2-5	CATHRGGLPETQYF
TRBV5-6	TRBD2	TRBJ2-2	CASSLGLAGDPGELFF
TRBV6-1	.	TRBJ2-2	CASQGNLGGELFF
TRBV7-9	.	TRBJ2-6	CASSSDRSSGANVLTF
TRBV6-5	TRBD1	TRBJ1-1	CASSAAGGGRTEAFF
TRBV6-6	.	TRBJ2-2	CASKTGGSGELFF
TRBV12-5	TRBD2	TRBJ2-1	CASGSRLAGDYNEQFF
TRBV6-1	.	TRBJ2-1	CASSEALTVSNEQFF
TRBV25-1	.	TRBJ1-1	CASSEQANTEAFF
TRBV7-2	TRBD2	TRBJ2-1	CASSLNSGSEQFF
TRBV5-1	.	TRBJ1-5	CASSSGTLGQPQHF
TRBV6-6	.	TRBJ1-2	CASSPGDGYTF
TRBV7-2	TRBD1	TRBJ2-3	CASSPDRTTDTQYF
TRBV9	TRBD2	TRBJ2-2	CASSGSGGATTGELFF
TRBV6-1	.	TRBJ1-1	CASTLTGNTEAFF
TRBV4-1	.	TRBJ2-1	CASSQGVYNEQFF
TRBV9	.	TRBJ2-7	CASSVAMEGQGEQYF
TRBV19	TRBD1	TRBJ1-1	CASSIIGTGTEAFF
TRBV7-9	.	TRBJ1-2	CASSLGPTRTNYGYTF
TRBV28	.	TRBJ1-5	CASTANNQPQHF
TRBV7-8	TRBD2	TRBJ2-5	CASSSRPSGEETQYF
TRBV7-2	.	TRBJ2-3	CASSLWTDTQYF
TRBV29-1	.	TRBJ2-3	CSVEWGQDPDTQYF
TRBV4-2	.	TRBJ2-7	CASSQDYYYEQYF
TRBV10-3	.	TRBJ2-1	CAISEQSREQFF
TRBV4-1	.	TRBJ2-7	CASSQDLLGRSYEQYF
TRBV5-8	TRBD1	TRBJ1-1	CARARGRLATEAFF
TRBV29-1	.	TRBJ2-2	CSVVYSTNTGELFF
TRBV2	.	TRBJ1-1	CASSGAGWSTEAFF
TRBV2	.	TRBJ2-5	CASGGTVIPQETQYF
TRBV5-6	TRBD2	TRBJ2-1	CASSLLGLAGDQNNEQFF
TRBV5-4	.	TRBJ2-7	CASSLSGRSSYEQYF
TRBV28	.	TRBJ1-1	CASSLRDSLLNTEAFF
TRBV7-6	.	TRBJ2-3	CASSSPPGQRTDTQYF
TRBV28	TRBD2	TRBJ2-1	CASSPGTSGSPEQFF
TRBV10-3	.	TRBJ1-6	CAISERQLGSPLHF
TRBV4-2	TRBD2	TRBJ2-3	CASSHPAGGSSTDTQYF